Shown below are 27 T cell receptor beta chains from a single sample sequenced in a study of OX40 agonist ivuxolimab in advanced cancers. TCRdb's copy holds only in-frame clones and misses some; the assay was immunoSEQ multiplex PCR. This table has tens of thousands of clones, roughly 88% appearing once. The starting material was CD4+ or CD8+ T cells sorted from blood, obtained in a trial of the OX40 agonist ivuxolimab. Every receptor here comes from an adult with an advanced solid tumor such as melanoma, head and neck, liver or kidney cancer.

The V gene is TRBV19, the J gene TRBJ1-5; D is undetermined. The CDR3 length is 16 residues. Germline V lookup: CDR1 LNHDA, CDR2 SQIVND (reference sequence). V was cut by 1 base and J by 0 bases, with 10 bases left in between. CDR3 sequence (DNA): TGTGCCAGTAGTATAGGTACCCGGCGTAGCAATCAGCCCCAGCATTTT. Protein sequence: CASSIGTRRSNQPQHF.

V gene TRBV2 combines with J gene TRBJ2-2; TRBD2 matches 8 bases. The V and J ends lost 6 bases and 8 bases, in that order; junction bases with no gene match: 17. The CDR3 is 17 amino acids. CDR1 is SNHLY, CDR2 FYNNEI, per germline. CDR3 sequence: CASRLIAGFSVVGELFF. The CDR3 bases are TGTGCCAGCAGATTAATAGCGGGGTTCTCAGTAGTGGGGGAGCTGTTTTTT.

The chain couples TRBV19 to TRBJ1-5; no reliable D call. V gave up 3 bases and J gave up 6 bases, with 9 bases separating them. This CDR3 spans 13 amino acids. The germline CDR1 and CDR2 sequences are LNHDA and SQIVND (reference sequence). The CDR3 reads CASSIRATQPQHF. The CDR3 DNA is TGTGCCAGTAGTATCCGGGCAACTCAGCCCCAGCATTTT.

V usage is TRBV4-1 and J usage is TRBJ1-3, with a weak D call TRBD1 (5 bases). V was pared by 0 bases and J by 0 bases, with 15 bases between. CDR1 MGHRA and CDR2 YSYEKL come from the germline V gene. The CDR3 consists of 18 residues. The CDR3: CASSQEMLGLSSGNTIYF. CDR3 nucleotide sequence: TGCGCCAGCAGCCAAGAAATGCTGGGGCTGAGCTCTGGAAACACCATATATTTT.

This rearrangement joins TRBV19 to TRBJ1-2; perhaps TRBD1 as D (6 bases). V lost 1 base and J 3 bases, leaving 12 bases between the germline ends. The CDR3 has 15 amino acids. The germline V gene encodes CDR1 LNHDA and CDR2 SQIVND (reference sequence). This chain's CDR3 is CASSIAGGLDYGYTF. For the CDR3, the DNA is TGTGCCAGTAGTATAGCCGGGGGCCTCGACTATGGCTACACCTTC.

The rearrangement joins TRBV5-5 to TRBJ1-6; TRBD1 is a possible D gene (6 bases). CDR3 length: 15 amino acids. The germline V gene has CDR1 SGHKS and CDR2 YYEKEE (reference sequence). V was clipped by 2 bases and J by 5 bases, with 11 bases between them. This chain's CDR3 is CASSLQGSNNSPLHF. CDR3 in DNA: TGTGCCAGCAGCTTACAGGGATCCAATAATTCACCCCTCCACTTT.

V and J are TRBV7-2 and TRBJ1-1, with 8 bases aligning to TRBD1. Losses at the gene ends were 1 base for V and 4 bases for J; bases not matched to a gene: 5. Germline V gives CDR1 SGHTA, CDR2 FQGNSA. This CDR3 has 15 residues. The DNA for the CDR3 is TGTGCCAGCAGCTTAGTCACAGGGGGTACCACTGAAGCTTTCTTT. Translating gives CASSLVTGGTTEAFF.

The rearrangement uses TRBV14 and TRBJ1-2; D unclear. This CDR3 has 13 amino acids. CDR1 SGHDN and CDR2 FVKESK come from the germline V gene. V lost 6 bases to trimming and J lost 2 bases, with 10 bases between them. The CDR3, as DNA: TGTGCCAGCAGTCTACAGACCAACTATGGCTACACCTTC. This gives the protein CASSLQTNYGYTF.

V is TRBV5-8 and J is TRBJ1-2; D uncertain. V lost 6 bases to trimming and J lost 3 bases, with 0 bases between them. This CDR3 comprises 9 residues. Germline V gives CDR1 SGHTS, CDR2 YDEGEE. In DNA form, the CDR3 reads TGTGCCAGCAACTATGGCTACACCTTC. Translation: CASNYGYTF.

The CDR3 sequence: CAWSVLGMGQPQHF. As DNA, the CDR3 is TGTGCCTGGAGTGTACTGGGTATGGGCCAGCCCCAGCATTTT. The gene calls are TRBV30 and TRBJ1-5; D gene ambiguous. The CDR3 length is 14 residues. Germline V gives CDR1 GTSNPN, CDR2 SVGIG (reference sequence). V was trimmed by 0 bases and J by 7 bases, leaving 13 bases between them.

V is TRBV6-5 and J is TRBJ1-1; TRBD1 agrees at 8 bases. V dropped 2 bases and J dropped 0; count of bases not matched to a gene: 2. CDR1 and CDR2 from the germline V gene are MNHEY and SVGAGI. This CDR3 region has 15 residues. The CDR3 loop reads CASSYGGQVNTEAFF. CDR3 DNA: TGTGCCAGCAGTTACGGGGGACAGGTGAACACTGAAGCTTTCTTT.

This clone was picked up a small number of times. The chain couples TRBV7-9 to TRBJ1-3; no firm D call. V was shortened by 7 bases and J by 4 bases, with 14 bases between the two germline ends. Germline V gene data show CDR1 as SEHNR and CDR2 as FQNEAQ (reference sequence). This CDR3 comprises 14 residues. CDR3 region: CASTPERGGNTIYF. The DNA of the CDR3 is TGTGCCAGCACCCCAGAGCGGGGAGGAAACACCATATATTTT.

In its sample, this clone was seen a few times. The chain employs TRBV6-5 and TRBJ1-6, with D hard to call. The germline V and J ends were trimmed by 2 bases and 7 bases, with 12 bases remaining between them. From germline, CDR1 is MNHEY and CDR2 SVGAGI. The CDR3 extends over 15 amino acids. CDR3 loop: CASSYERTGNSPLHF. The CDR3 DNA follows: TGTGCCAGCAGTTACGAGCGAACGGGGAATTCACCCCTCCACTTT.

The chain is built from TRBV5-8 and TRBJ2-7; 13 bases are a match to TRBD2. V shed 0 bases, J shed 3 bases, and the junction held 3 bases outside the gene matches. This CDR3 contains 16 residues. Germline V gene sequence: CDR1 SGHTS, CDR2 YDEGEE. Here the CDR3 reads CASSLGLAGGRYEQYF. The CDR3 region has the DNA TGTGCCAGCAGCTTGGGACTAGCGGGGGGCCGCTACGAGCAGTACTTC.

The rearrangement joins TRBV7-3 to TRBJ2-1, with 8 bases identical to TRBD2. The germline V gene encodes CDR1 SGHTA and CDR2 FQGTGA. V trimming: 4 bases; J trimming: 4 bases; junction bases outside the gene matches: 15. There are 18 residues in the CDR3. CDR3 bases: TGTGCCAGCAGCTCAACCCCCGTCGGGAGGGGTGGGTACAATGAGCAGTTCTTC. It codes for CASSSTPVGRGGYNEQFF. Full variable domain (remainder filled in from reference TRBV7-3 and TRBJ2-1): GAGVSQTPSNKVTEKGKYVELRCDPISGHTALYWYRQSLGQGPEFLIYFQGTGAADDSGLPNDRFFAVRPEGSVSTLKIQRTERGDSAVYLCASSSTPVGRGGYNEQFFGPGTRLTVL.

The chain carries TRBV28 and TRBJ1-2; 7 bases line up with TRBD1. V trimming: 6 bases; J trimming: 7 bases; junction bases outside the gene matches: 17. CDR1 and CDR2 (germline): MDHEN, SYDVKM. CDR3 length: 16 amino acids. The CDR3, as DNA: TGTGCCAGCAGCGATACCGGGACAGCCTCCCGGGGTGGCTACACCTTC. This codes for CASSDTGTASRGGYTF.

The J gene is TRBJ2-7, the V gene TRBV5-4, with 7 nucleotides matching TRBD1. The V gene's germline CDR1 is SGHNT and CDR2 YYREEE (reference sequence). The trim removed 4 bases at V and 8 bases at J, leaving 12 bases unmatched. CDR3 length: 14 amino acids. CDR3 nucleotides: TGTGCCAGCAGCCGATCCGGGACAGAAATTAAGCAGTACTTC. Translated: CASSRSGTEIKQYF.

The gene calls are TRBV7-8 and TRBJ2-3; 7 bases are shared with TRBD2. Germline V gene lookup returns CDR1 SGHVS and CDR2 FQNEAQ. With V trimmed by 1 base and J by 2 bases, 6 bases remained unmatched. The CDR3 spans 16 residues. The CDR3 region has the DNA TGTGCCAGCAGCTTAGTGGGAGGGGCCGCCACAGATACGCAGTATTTT. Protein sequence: CASSLVGGAATDTQYF.

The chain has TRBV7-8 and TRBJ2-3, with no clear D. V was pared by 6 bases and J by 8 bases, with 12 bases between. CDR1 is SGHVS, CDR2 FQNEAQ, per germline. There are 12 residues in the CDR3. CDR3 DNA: TGTGCCAGCAGAGAAGCCGGGTTTACGCAGTATTTT. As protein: CASREAGFTQYF. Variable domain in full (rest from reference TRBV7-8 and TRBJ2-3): GAGVSQSPRYKVAKRGQDVALRCDPISGHVSLFWYQQALGQGPEFLTYFQNEAQLDKSGLPSDRFFAERPEGSVSTLKIQRTQQEDSAVYLCASREAGFTQYFGPGTRLTVL.

CDR3 residues: CASGFETGGYTF. CDR3 nucleotide sequence: TGTGCTAGTGGTTTCGAGACAGGCGGCTACACCTTC. V is TRBV12-5 and J is TRBJ1-2; tentative D call: TRBD1 (6 bases). The germline gives CDR1 LGHNT, CDR2 FRNRAP. The CDR3 is made up of 12 amino acids. Trimming removed 3 bases from V and 8 bases from J, with 10 bases in between.

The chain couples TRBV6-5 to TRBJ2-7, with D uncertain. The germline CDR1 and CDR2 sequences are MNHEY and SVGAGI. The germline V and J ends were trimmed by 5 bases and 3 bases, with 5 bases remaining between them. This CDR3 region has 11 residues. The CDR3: CASSISYEQYF. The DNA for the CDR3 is TGTGCCAGCAGTATAAGCTACGAGCAGTACTTC.

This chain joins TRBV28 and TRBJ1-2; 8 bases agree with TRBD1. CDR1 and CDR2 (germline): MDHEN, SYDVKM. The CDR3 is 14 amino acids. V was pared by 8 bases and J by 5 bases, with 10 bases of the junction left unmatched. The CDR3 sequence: CASSLGQGAYGYTF. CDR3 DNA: TGTGCCAGCTCCTTGGGGCAGGGGGCTTATGGCTACACCTTC.

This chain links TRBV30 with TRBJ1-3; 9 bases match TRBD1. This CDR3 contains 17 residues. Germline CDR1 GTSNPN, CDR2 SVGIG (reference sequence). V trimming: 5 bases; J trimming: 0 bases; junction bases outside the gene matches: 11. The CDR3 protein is CAWQPFPGQGSGNTIYF. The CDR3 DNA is TGTGCCTGGCAGCCCTTCCCGGGACAGGGCTCTGGAAACACCATATATTTT.

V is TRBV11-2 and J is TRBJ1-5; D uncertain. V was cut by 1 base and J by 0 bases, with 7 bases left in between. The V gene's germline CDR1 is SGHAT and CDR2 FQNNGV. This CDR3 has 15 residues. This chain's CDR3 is CASSLASDSNQPQHF. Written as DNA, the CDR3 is TGTGCCAGCAGCTTAGCCAGCGATAGCAATCAGCCCCAGCATTTT.

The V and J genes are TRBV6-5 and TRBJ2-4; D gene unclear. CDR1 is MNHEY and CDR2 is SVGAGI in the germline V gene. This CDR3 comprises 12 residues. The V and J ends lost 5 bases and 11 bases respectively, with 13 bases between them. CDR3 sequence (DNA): TGTGCCAGCAGTCCGCAGGATGGGGTTCAGTACTTC. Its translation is CASSPQDGVQYF.

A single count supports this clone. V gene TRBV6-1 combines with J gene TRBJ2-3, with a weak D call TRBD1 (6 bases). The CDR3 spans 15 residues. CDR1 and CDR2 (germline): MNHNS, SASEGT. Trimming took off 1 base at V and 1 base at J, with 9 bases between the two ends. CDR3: CASSEGAGGTDTQYF. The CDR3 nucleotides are TGTGCCAGCAGTGAAGGGGCAGGGGGCACAGATACGCAGTATTTT.

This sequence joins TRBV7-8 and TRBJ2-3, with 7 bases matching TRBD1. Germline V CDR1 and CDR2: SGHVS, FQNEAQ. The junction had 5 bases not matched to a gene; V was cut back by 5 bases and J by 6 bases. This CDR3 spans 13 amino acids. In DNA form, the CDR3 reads TGTGCCAGCAGCCACCCGACAGGGGATACGCAGTATTTT. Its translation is CASSHPTGDTQYF.